This T cell receptor (beta chain) was recorded in a study of beta chain features in type 1 diabetes. At the level of the study: Regarding age, gender and cell yields, patients proved similar to healthy donors.

This clone has a handful of counts. The antigen remains unidentified. Expressed TCRB transcripts were sequenced because the isolated RNA had all been reverse transcribed beforehand. Read counts averaged roughly 3.5 million for samples of naive, central memory and regulatory T cells. Libraries were prepared by immunoSEQ multiplex PCR; TCRdb keeps only in-frame clonotypes and omits some of them. The sample records 350,000 to 450,000 clones, over 10% being singletons. Study results and caveats: Researchers reported that naive, central memory and Treg TCRB repertoires appeared more similar in patients than in healthy donors. Patients with Type 1 diabetes showed moderately but significantly shorter TCRB CDR3s in all four CD4+ subsets.

CDR1 and CDR2 from the germline V gene are SGDLS and YYNGEE. This CDR3 region has 13 residues. V dropped 0 bases and J dropped 8 bases, with 9 bases sitting between them. This sequence originates from a woman aged 18 to 35 with type 1 diabetes. The rearrangement links TRBV9 to TRBJ1-5; D may be TRBD1 (5 bases). Sequencing was performed on naive CD4+ T cells from blood. The CDR3 coding sequence is TGTGCCAGCAGCGTAGGCCCGGACAAGCCCCAGCATTTT. Protein: CASSVGPDKPQHF.